This record covers a single TCR beta chain. In its sample, this clonotype was seen a few times. What this receptor recognizes is not known. No much larger clone exists at a distance of one base, and base qualities are not known. These data are taken from a study of T-cell reconstitution after alpha-beta-depleted transplantation in children (dated by TCRdb to the mid-2010s). In the study overall: The study quantitatively tracked T-cell immune reconstitution after TCRalphabeta/CD19-depleted allogeneic hematopoietic cell transplantation in children using TCR repertoire profiling. What the authors observed across the whole study: About two months after transplant, the apparently early recovery of alphabetaT-cell counts reportedly depended on just several hundred clones that had expanded rapidly and came from non-depleted graft cells. Over the following months the frequencies of hyperexpanded clones went down, and after one year T-cell counts and TCRbeta diversity were mostly credited to newly produced T cells. In some patients, high TCRbeta diversity at day 60 was attributed to recipient T cells and intrathymic progenitors that had survived conditioning.

The library was built by means of PCR. The reads were generated on an Illumina HiSeq 2500. TCR library preparation used molecular barcoding, with unique molecular identifiers applied to normalize quantification of the TCRbeta repertoire. The public reads were reprocessed in TCRdb via fastp at Q25 and MiXCR, keeping in-frame beta chains. Entries are consolidated by CDR3 protein sequence, retaining the most common genes and DNA. The sample has 100,000 to 150,000 distinct CDR3 sequences on record, 23% of them singletons. Together, the top ten hold about 11% of the sample. Per the publication, the treatment or condition label means: allogeneic hematopoietic cell transplantation with graft depleted of TCRalphabeta T cells and CD19 B cells. The transplant recipients were children given TCRalphabeta/CD19-depleted allogeneic hematopoietic cell grafts. V loses 2 bases of germline sequence and J loses 1 base, and the interval between the two ends is 8 bases. CDR1 and CDR2 (MNHEY, SVGAGI) derive from the germline V gene. From the cysteine through the phenylalanine, the CDR3 covers 14 amino acids. Just the 42-base CDR3 DNA is kept, in frame starting at base 1.

Recombination linked TRBV6-5 to TRBJ2-5; the best D guess is TRBD1, with 5 bases matching. Sequencing used PBMCs, mostly from graft donor cells, obtained 180 days after TCRalphabeta/CD19-depleted stem cell transplant. The origin of this receptor is a male patient between 2 and 15 years old who had a stem cell transplant for chronic granulomatous disease, so the T cells may come from the graft donor. The CDR3 region: CASSYGAPQETQYF. The DNA sequence reads TGTGCCAGCAGTTACGGGGCGCCCCAAGAGACCCAGTACTTC.